What follows are 27 T cell receptor beta chains derived from one specimen sequenced in a study of blood T cells in healthy people across ages (dated by TCRdb to about 2015). Library prep was done by 5' RACE. Sequencing was carried out with an Illumina HiSeq 2500. A second PCR of about 6 to 12 cycles was run with a J-beta primer mix and a sample-barcoded 5' primer. TCRdb reanalyzed the raw reads on its own, using fastp at Q25 for trimming and MiXCR for clone calling, and kept in-frame beta chains. Each entry is one CDR3 protein sequence, shown with its most common DNA and genes. This sample lists about 1.5 million distinct CDR3 sequences; approximately 42% were detected once. Jointly, the top ten make up under 8% of the sample. Specimen: blood. The receptors come from a young woman in good health.

This clonotype is a singleton in its sample. The genes are TRBV20-1 and TRBJ2-3, with a tentative D call TRBD2 (7 bases). This CDR3 is 15 amino acids long. The germline CDR1 and CDR2 sequences are DFQATT and SNEGSKA (reference sequence). Trimming took off 6 bases at V and 0 bases at J, with 16 bases between the two ends. The CDR3 coding sequence is TGCAGTGCGCAATCGGGGGGCCCTAGCACAGATACGCAGTATTTT. Translated, it gives CSAQSGGPSTDTQYF.

The DNA for the CDR3 is TGTGCCAGCAGTGTATATGGCACCGGGGAGCTGTTTTTT. It specifies CASSVYGTGELFF. The genes are TRBV27 and TRBJ2-2, with no clear D. V dropped 5 bases and J dropped 4 bases, with 8 bases sitting between them. The CDR3 has 13 amino acids. Germline CDR1 is MNHEY and CDR2 is SMNVEV (reference sequence).

The rearrangement joins TRBV7-9 to TRBJ1-2; D gene ambiguous. V shed 0 bases and J shed 8 bases, with 13 bases lying between them. The germline V gene encodes CDR1 SEHNR and CDR2 FQNEAQ (reference sequence). The CDR3 extends over 14 amino acids. CDR3 sequence (DNA): TGTGCCAGCAGCTTAGCCCCGAATACCGAGGGCTACACCTTC. Protein: CASSLAPNTEGYTF.

Only a few counts were recorded for this clonotype. CDR3 amino acids: CASSQRLLAGVTGANVLTF. The CDR3, as DNA: TGTGCCAGCAGCCAAAGATTGCTAGCGGGAGTAACTGGGGCCAACGTCCTGACTTTC. The chain employs TRBV4-2 and TRBJ2-6; 10 bases map to TRBD2. Trimming at V came to 2 bases and at J to 2 bases, leaving 9 bases not matched to a gene. Germline V gene sequence: CDR1 LGHNA, CDR2 YNFKEQ. This CDR3 spans 19 amino acids.

The rearrangement links TRBV20-1 to TRBJ1-3; a weak D match, TRBD1 (6 bases). The CDR3 extends over 13 amino acids. Trimming took 5 bases from V and 0 from J, leaving 8 bases between them. From germline, CDR1 is DFQATT and CDR2 SNEGSKA (reference sequence). For the CDR3, the DNA is TGCAGTGCTTACAGGGTCTCTGGAAACACCATATATTTT. This sequence encodes CSAYRVSGNTIYF.

This chain joins TRBV18 and TRBJ2-1; D remains ambiguous. The CDR3 covers 15 residues. V lost 6 bases and J lost 1, with 13 bases in between. CDR1 is KGHSH and CDR2 is LQKENI in the germline V gene. CDR3 sequence (DNA): TGTGCCAGCTCGCCTACGGACCAATCCTACAATGAGCAGTTCTTC. Amino acid sequence: CASSPTDQSYNEQFF.

This sequence joins TRBV20-1 and TRBJ2-1, with D possibly being TRBD2 (6 bases). Germline-derived CDR1 and CDR2 are DFQATT and SNEGSKA (reference sequence). The CDR3 runs 15 residues. Trimming removed 5 bases at V and 8 bases at J, with 22 bases between. CDR3 loop: CSAFSPGLSGDEQFF. The DNA of the CDR3 is TGCAGTGCTTTTTCTCCGGGACTTTCGGGGGATGAGCAGTTCTTC.

The chain links TRBV6-5 to TRBJ2-3; no clear D gene. V shed 0 bases and J shed 6 bases, with 10 bases lying between them. Germline lookup yields CDR1 MNHEY and CDR2 SVGAGI. This CDR3 spans 14 amino acids. The CDR3 spells CASSYSGRSDTQYF. CDR3 coding DNA: TGTGCCAGCAGTTACTCCGGACGTTCTGATACGCAGTATTTT.

This clonotype was recorded only once. The chain combines TRBV6-5 with TRBJ2-1, with 7 bases that match TRBD1. CDR3 length equals 15 residues. Trimming cost V 5 bases and J 3 bases; bases outside gene matches: 7. Germline V gives CDR1 MNHEY, CDR2 SVGAGI. The CDR3 DNA sequence: TGTGCCAGCAGTGCTATGGACAGGCTCTACAATGAGCAGTTCTTC. This encodes CASSAMDRLYNEQFF.

This chain connects TRBV6-1 to TRBJ2-3; 9 positions agree with TRBD2. The CDR3 length is 16 residues. From germline, CDR1 is MNHNS and CDR2 SASEGT. The V and J ends lost 2 bases and 2 bases, in that order; junction bases with no gene match: 5. CDR3 nucleotide sequence: TGTGCCAGCAGTGAAAAAGCGGGGGGTCTCACAGATACGCAGTATTTT. Translating gives CASSEKAGGLTDTQYF.

This clonotype turned up a few times. The chain has TRBV27 and TRBJ2-1, with D hard to call. The V gene lost 5 bases and the J gene lost 4 bases, with 9 bases spanning the gap. CDR1 is MNHEY and CDR2 is SMNVEV in the germline V gene (reference sequence). The CDR3 runs to 13 residues. CDR3 bases: TGTGCCAGCAGTGATGACGGTTACAATGAGCAGTTCTTC. It is translated as CASSDDGYNEQFF.

The chain has TRBV25-1 and TRBJ2-3; 9 bases are a match to TRBD1. Germline CDR1 is MGHDK and CDR2 is SYGVNS. Trimming at V came to 5 bases and at J to 3 bases, leaving 3 bases not matched to a gene. This CDR3 is built from 14 residues. DNA of the CDR3: TGTGCCAGCAGTCACAGGGGGCAGACAGATACGCAGTATTTT. Translating gives CASSHRGQTDTQYF.

The table lists this clonotype with many counts. V gene TRBV10-3 combines with J gene TRBJ1-2; 7 nucleotides agree with TRBD1. The CDR3 covers 14 residues. CDR1 is ENHRY and CDR2 is SYGVKD in the germline V gene. J lost 2 bases, V lost 11 bases, and 11 bases had no gene match. CDR3 in amino acids: CALRDSSVNYGYTF. CDR3 coding DNA: TGTGCCTTACGGGACAGCTCCGTCAACTATGGCTACACCTTC.

In this sample, this clonotype turned up a few times. The CDR3 sequence: CASSELARELYEQYF. For the CDR3, the DNA is TGTGCCAGCAGTGAACTGGCCAGAGAGCTCTACGAGCAGTACTTC. The chain uses TRBV6-1 and TRBJ2-7; D gene unclear. The CDR3 runs to 15 residues. V was pared by 2 bases and J by 3 bases, with 14 bases between. Germline-derived CDR1 and CDR2 are MNHNS and SASEGT.

The V call is TRBV20-1, the J call TRBJ2-1, with D perhaps matching TRBD2 (5 bases). Looked up from germline, CDR1 is DFQATT and CDR2 is SNEGSKA (reference sequence). V dropped 3 bases and J dropped 3 bases, with 15 bases sitting between them. The CDR3 extends over 15 amino acids. Here the CDR3 reads CSARLGGLGYNEQFF. As DNA, the CDR3 is TGCAGTGCTAGGTTGGGCGGGCTGGGCTACAATGAGCAGTTCTTC.

The chain joins TRBV20-1 to TRBJ1-2, with D maybe TRBD1 (6 bases). The CDR3 is made up of 13 amino acids. V gave up 6 bases and J gave up 2 bases, with 13 bases separating them. Looked up from germline, CDR1 is DFQATT and CDR2 is SNEGSKA (reference sequence). In DNA, the CDR3 is TGCAGTGCACCCGGGACAAACAACTATGGCTACACCTTC. Translating gives CSAPGTNNYGYTF.

This sequence joins TRBV7-2 and TRBJ1-6; D remains unclear. Trimming took 6 bases from V and 8 from J, leaving 11 bases between them. Germline loops: CDR1 SGHTA, CDR2 FQGNSA. The CDR3 has 13 amino acids. The CDR3 loop is CASSRIGDSPLHF. CDR3 coding DNA: TGTGCCAGCAGTCGGATTGGGGATTCACCCCTCCACTTT.

This chain connects TRBV20-1 to TRBJ2-4, with 7 nucleotides matching TRBD2. This CDR3 region has 14 residues. Germline CDR1 and CDR2: DFQATT and SNEGSKA (reference sequence). Unmatched junction bases numbered 5, after V lost 6 bases and J lost 0 bases. The CDR3 DNA reads TGCAGTGCACTGAGCGGGGTAGCCAAAAACATTCAGTACTTC. It translates to CSALSGVAKNIQYF.

Only a few counts were recorded for this clonotype. The V call is TRBV12-3 or TRBV12-4, the J call TRBJ2-7; 7 bases agree with TRBD1. Losses at the gene ends were 4 bases for V and 1 base for J; bases not matched to a gene: 4. The CDR3 covers 14 residues. CDR3 nucleotide sequence: TGTGCCAGCAGTTCCCAGGGGGAATCCTACGAGCAGTACTTC. Protein sequence: CASSSQGESYEQYF.

This chain links TRBV7-9 with TRBJ1-1, with 9 bases aligning to TRBD1. CDR1 and CDR2 from the germline V gene are SEHNR and FQNEAQ (reference sequence). This CDR3 comprises 14 residues. The J segment lost 5 bases and the V segment lost 5 bases, leaving 6 bases of the junction unmatched. The CDR3 is CASSRTGVRTEAFF. The DNA of the CDR3 is TGTGCCAGCAGCCGGACAGGGGTCAGGACTGAAGCTTTCTTT.

This clonotype turned up a few times. This sequence joins TRBV27 and TRBJ2-7; D possibly matches TRBD1 or TRBD2 (5 bases each). V was trimmed by 6 bases and J by 6 bases, leaving 15 bases between them. Looked up from germline, CDR1 is MNHEY and CDR2 is SMNVEV (reference sequence). The CDR3 runs to 13 residues. The CDR3 is CASSWDLGGEQYF. In DNA, the CDR3 is TGTGCCAGCAGCTGGGACCTCGGCGGCGAGCAGTACTTC.

This clonotype was recorded a few times. The V call is TRBV27, the J call TRBJ2-5; 10 positions match TRBD2. With V trimmed by 5 bases and J by 11 bases, 14 bases remained unmatched. From germline, CDR1 is MNHEY and CDR2 SMNVEV (reference sequence). The CDR3 consists of 15 residues. The CDR3 nucleotides are TGTGCCAGCAGTAACCTAGCGGGAGACCCCTGGGAGCAGTACTTC. This encodes CASSNLAGDPWEQYF.

J is TRBJ2-1 and V is TRBV18; the D gene is possibly TRBD1 (5 bases). The CDR3 has 16 amino acids. From germline, CDR1 is KGHSH and CDR2 LQKENI. Trimming took off 3 bases at V and 13 bases at J, with 25 bases between the two ends. The CDR3, as DNA: TGTGCCAGCTCACCCTTTCGGCTGAACAGGCAAGAGACCCAGTTCTTC. Protein product: CASSPFRLNRQETQFF. The whole variable domain, remainder taken from reference TRBV18 and TRBJ2-1, is NAGVMQNPRHLVRRRGQEARLRCSPMKGHSHVYWYRQLPEEGLKFMVYLQKENIIDESGMPKERFSAEFPKEGPSILRIQQVVRGDSAAYFCASSPFRLNRQETQFFGPGTRLTVL.

This clonotype was observed a handful of times. CDR3 sequence reads: CASSYVPRETQYF. The CDR3, as DNA: TGTGCCAGCAGTTACGTGCCACGGGAGACCCAGTACTTC. This rearrangement joins TRBV6-5 to TRBJ2-5; D remains unclear. Trimming left V 2 bases short and J 5 bases short, with 9 bases between. Per germline, CDR1 MNHEY and CDR2 SVGAGI. This CDR3 has 13 residues.

V is TRBV18 and J is TRBJ2-1; 7 bases align to TRBD2. Germline CDR1 and CDR2: KGHSH and LQKENI. This CDR3 is built from 16 residues. Unmatched junction bases numbered 7, after V lost 3 bases and J lost 2 bases. The CDR3 here is CASSPSELAAYNEQFF. The CDR3 DNA is TGTGCCAGCTCACCCTCTGAGCTAGCGGCCTACAATGAGCAGTTCTTC.

The J gene is TRBJ2-1, the V gene TRBV4-2, with D possibly TRBD2 on 6 matching bases. The last part of the DNA fits TRBJ2-7 better; the J call may be wrong. The germline V gene has CDR1 LGHNA and CDR2 YNFKEQ. The CDR3 totals 16 residues. CDR3 sequence reads: CASSQTTSSLYNEQYF. The DNA for the CDR3 is TGTGCCAGCAGCCAAACTACTAGCTCCCTATACAATGAGCAGTACTTC.

A few counts support this clonotype. The rearrangement uses TRBV20-1 and TRBJ2-7, with a weak D call TRBD1 (5 bases). The CDR3 sequence is 14 residues long. Trimming pared 3 bases from V and 1 base from J, leaving 13 bases between. Germline V lookup: CDR1 DFQATT, CDR2 SNEGSKA (reference sequence). Here the CDR3 DNA reads TGCAGTGCTAGGTCTCTACAGGCGTCCTACGAGCAGTACTTC. Protein: CSARSLQASYEQYF.